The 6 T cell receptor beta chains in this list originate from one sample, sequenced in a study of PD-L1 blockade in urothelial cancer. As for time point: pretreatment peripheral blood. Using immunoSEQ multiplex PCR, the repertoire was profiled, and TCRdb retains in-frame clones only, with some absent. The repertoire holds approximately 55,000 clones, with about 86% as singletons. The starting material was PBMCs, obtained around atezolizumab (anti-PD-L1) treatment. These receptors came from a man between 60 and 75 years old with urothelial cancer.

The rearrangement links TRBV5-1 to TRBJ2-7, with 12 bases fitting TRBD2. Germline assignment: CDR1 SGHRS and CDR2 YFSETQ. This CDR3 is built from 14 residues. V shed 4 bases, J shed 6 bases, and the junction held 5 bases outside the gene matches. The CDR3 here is CASSPTSGSPEQYF. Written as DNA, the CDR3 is TGCGCCAGCAGCCCGACTAGCGGGAGTCCCGAGCAGTACTTC.

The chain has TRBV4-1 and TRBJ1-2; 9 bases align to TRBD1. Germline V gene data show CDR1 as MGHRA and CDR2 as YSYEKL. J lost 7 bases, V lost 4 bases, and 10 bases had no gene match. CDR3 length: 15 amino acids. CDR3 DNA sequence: TGCGCCAGCAGCCCCACTACAGGGACAGGGTTTGGCTACACCTTC. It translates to CASSPTTGTGFGYTF.

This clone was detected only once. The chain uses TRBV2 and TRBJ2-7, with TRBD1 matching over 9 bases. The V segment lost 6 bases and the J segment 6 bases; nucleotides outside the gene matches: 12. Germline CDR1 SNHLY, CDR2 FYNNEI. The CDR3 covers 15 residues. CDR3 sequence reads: CASSSGTGNSAEQYF. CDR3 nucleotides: TGTGCCAGCAGCTCAGGGACAGGGAATTCCGCCGAGCAGTACTTC.

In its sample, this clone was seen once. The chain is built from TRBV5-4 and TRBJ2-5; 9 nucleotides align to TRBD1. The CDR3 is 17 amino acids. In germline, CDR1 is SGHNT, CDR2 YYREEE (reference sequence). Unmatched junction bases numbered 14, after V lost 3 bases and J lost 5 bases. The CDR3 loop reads CASSSPTPGTGPETQYF. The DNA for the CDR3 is TGTGCCAGCAGCTCTCCGACTCCTGGGACAGGGCCTGAGACCCAGTACTTC. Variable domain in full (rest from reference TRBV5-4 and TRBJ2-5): ETGVTQSPTHLIKTRGQQVTLRCSSQSGHNTVSWYQQALGQGPQFIFQYYREEENGRGNFPPRFSGLQFPNYSSELNVNALELDDSALYLCASSSPTPGTGPETQYFGPGTRLLVL.

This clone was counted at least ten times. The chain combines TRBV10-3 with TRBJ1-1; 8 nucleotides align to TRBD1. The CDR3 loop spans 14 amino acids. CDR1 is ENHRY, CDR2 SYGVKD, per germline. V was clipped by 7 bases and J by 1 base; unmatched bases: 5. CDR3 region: CAITQGTGNTEAFF. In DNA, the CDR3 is TGTGCCATCACCCAAGGGACAGGGAACACTGAAGCTTTCTTT.

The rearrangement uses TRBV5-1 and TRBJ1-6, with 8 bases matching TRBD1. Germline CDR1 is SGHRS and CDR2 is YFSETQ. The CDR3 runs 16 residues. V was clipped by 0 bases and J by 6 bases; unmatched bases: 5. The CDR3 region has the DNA TGCGCCAGCAGCTTGGCACCGGGACAGGTTAATTCACCCCTCCACTTT. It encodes CASSLAPGQVNSPLHF. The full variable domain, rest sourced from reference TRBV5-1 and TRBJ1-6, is KAGVTQTPRYLIKTRGQQVTLSCSPISGHRSVSWYQQTPGQGLQFLFEYFSETQRNKGNFPGRFSGRQFSNSRSEMNVSTLELGDSALYLCASSLAPGQVNSPLHFGNGTRLTVT.